This is a list of T cell receptor beta chains from one sample in a study of T cell responses to AZD1222 COVID-19 vaccine. TCRdb's table, derived via immunoSEQ multiplex PCR, lists solely in-frame clones and lacks some. The sample holds roughly 100,000 clones, 91% seen once. This material consisted of peripheral blood, taken 28 days after the second AZD1222 dose. Source of these receptors: an adult who received the AZD1222 COVID-19 vaccine. Both conserved end residues are part of each CDR3.

j_gene: TRBJ1-5
v_gene: TRBV5-5
len: 19
CDR3aa: CASRPTGTGRDYSNQPQHF

j_gene: TRBJ2-7
v_gene: TRBV11-2
len: 18
CDR3aa: CASSLRASSSQGTWEQYF

j_gene: TRBJ1-1
v_gene: TRBV18
len: 16
CDR3aa: CASSHDLRGQFTEAFF

j_gene: TRBJ1-2
v_gene: TRBV2
len: 14
CDR3aa: CASSAPWGNYGYTF

j_gene: TRBJ1-5
v_gene: TRBV5-6
len: 14
CDR3aa: CASSWGTANQPQHF

j_gene: TRBJ2-5
v_gene: TRBV7-2
len: 13
CDR3aa: CASSRAVQETQYF

j_gene: TRBJ2-3
v_gene: TRBV5-1
len: 14
CDR3aa: CASSLRVGADTQYF

j_gene: TRBJ1-1
v_gene: TRBV27
len: 13
CDR3aa: CASSLGGGTEAFF

j_gene: TRBJ2-1
v_gene: TRBV19
len: 17
CDR3aa: CASSIGGTPSSYNEQFF

j_gene: TRBJ1-5
v_gene: TRBV2
len: 17
CDR3aa: CASTPSGGARGNQPQHF

j_gene: TRBJ1-5
v_gene: TRBV19
len: 14
CDR3aa: CASSLTGGNRPQHF

j_gene: TRBJ1-3
v_gene: TRBV7-9
len: 14
CDR3aa: CASSLLGSGNTIYF

j_gene: TRBJ1-3
v_gene: TRBV6-5
len: 15
CDR3aa: CASSRQGGDGNTIYF

j_gene: TRBJ2-4
v_gene: TRBV3-1/TRBV3-2
len: 15
CDR3aa: CASSSLTGRGNIQYF

j_gene: TRBJ1-1
v_gene: TRBV15
len: 14
CDR3aa: CATSRDRGNTEAFF

j_gene: TRBJ1-2
v_gene: TRBV7-2
len: 14
CDR3aa: CASSLLNLNYGYTF

j_gene: TRBJ2-7
v_gene: TRBV5-4
len: 14
CDR3aa: CASSLSGRTYEQYF

j_gene: TRBJ1-1
v_gene: TRBV6-1
len: 10
CDR3aa: CASSEELAFF

j_gene: TRBJ1-2
v_gene: TRBV4-1
len: 13
CDR3aa: CASSQGANYGYTF

j_gene: TRBJ2-1
v_gene: TRBV7-2
len: 16
CDR3aa: CASSLAAGSLFNEQFF

j_gene: TRBJ2-5
v_gene: TRBV27
len: 13
CDR3aa: CASSSQVQETQYF

j_gene: TRBJ2-3
v_gene: TRBV7-2
len: 16
CDR3aa: CASSLGNGRLIDTQYF

j_gene: TRBJ2-5
v_gene: TRBV5-1
len: 15
CDR3aa: CASSLSGGQRETQYF

j_gene: TRBJ1-1
v_gene: TRBV19
len: 14
CDR3aa: CASSIMGGGTEAFF

j_gene: TRBJ1-2
v_gene: TRBV5-6
len: 14
CDR3aa: CASSLGTGLNRYTF

j_gene: TRBJ2-7
v_gene: TRBV11-3
len: 14
CDR3aa: CASSKGTGSYEQYF

j_gene: TRBJ2-3
v_gene: TRBV25-1
len: 14
CDR3aa: CASVAGRSTDTQYF

j_gene: TRBJ1-6
v_gene: TRBV2
len: 15
CDR3aa: CASRQQGANNSPLHF

j_gene: TRBJ2-2
v_gene: TRBV6-6
len: 16
CDR3aa: CASSRRVGSNTGELFF

j_gene: TRBJ2-5
v_gene: TRBV5-1
len: 13
CDR3aa: CASNPGGGETQYF

j_gene: TRBJ1-1
v_gene: TRBV5-4
len: 15
CDR3aa: CASSSPGQTDTEAFF

j_gene: TRBJ2-3
v_gene: TRBV19
len: 16
CDR3aa: CASSTGTGGGTDTQYF

j_gene: TRBJ2-2
v_gene: TRBV10-3
len: 16
CDR3aa: CAISESTGANTGELFF

j_gene: TRBJ2-7
v_gene: TRBV28
len: 13
CDR3aa: CASSWDRGYEQYF

j_gene: TRBJ1-5
v_gene: TRBV28
len: 16
CDR3aa: CASSLKAGFFNQPQHF

j_gene: TRBJ1-4
v_gene: TRBV27
len: 13
CDR3aa: CASRTVADRKLFF

j_gene: TRBJ2-2
v_gene: TRBV6-4
len: 13
CDR3aa: CASSATNTGELFF

j_gene: TRBJ1-5
v_gene: TRBV27
len: 15
CDR3aa: CASSIGTGSNQPQHF

j_gene: TRBJ2-1
v_gene: TRBV3-1/TRBV3-2
len: 16
CDR3aa: CASSQGGQGGVNEQFF

j_gene: TRBJ2-1
v_gene: TRBV7-9
len: 19
CDR3aa: CASSFTGTSGRVRYNEQFF

j_gene: TRBJ1-4
v_gene: TRBV3-1/TRBV3-2
len: 13
CDR3aa: CASQSATNEKLFF

j_gene: TRBJ1-3
v_gene: TRBV5-1
len: 14
CDR3aa: CASSSDRAGNTIYF

j_gene: TRBJ2-1
v_gene: TRBV5-1
len: 14
CDR3aa: CASSLIAGDNEQFF

j_gene: TRBJ2-7
v_gene: TRBV28
len: 14
CDR3aa: CASSLSGPSYEQYF

j_gene: TRBJ1-2
v_gene: TRBV6-6
len: 13
CDR3aa: CASSYSGSGGYTF

j_gene: TRBJ2-7
v_gene: TRBV7-9
len: 15
CDR3aa: CASSLGSAGLGEQYF

j_gene: TRBJ1-4
v_gene: TRBV6-2/TRBV6-3
len: 18
CDR3aa: CASSYSTKVGTHDEKLFF

j_gene: TRBJ2-7
v_gene: TRBV2
len: 13
CDR3aa: CASRSRGGQGQYF

j_gene: TRBJ2-1
v_gene: TRBV19
len: 14
CDR3aa: CASSIRGRGNEQFF

j_gene: TRBJ1-2
v_gene: TRBV11-2
len: 13
CDR3aa: CASSLGQAYGYTF

j_gene: TRBJ1-4
v_gene: TRBV29-1
len: 13
CDR3aa: CSVDGGEREKLFF

j_gene: TRBJ1-4
v_gene: TRBV28
len: 11
CDR3aa: CASSLDEKLFF

j_gene: TRBJ1-3
v_gene: TRBV5-1
len: 16
CDR3aa: CASSHGQGASGNTIYF

j_gene: TRBJ2-3
v_gene: TRBV4-3
len: 13
CDR3aa: CASSQTSGDTQYF

j_gene: TRBJ2-7
v_gene: TRBV15
len: 16
CDR3aa: CATSRGKAGSAYEQYF

j_gene: TRBJ2-2
v_gene: TRBV6-5
len: 14
CDR3aa: CASSLTSNTGELFF

j_gene: TRBJ2-7
v_gene: TRBV30
len: 14
CDR3aa: CAWSVPGQAREWDF

j_gene: TRBJ1-1
v_gene: TRBV19
len: 16
CDR3aa: CASTPGAGVGNTEAFF